The present TCR beta chain was sequenced within a study of molecular identifiers for immune sequencing clone quantification. In TCRdb, the PCR reads were re-called with MiXCR into one record per CDR3 protein. The sample lists about 60,000 distinct CDR3 sequences; around 17% were seen once. The germline V gene encodes CDR1 DFQATT and CDR2 SNEGSKA (reference sequence). CDR3 size: 15 residues. This clonotype was detected only a few times. Its matching antigen is unknown. A much bigger clone sits one base away, suggesting this may be a read error. General study findings and limits: Sizes of clones that are highly expanded could be underestimated (if identical TCR molecules share a barcode).

The receptor was isolated from a human donor in good health. Some libraries in this study had Jurkat cell RNA spiked in. The V gene is TRBV20-1, the J gene TRBJ1-1; possible D gene TRBD1, 5 bases. Sequences were obtained from naive CD8+ T cells from blood, with Jurkat cell RNA spiked in. Subset meaning: FACS-sorted CD8+CD4-CCR7+CD45RA+ naive T cells. The CDR3 spells CSAWDPGGANTEASF. The CDR3 DNA reads as TGCAGTGCTTGGGATCCTGGAGGGGCAAACACTGAAGCTTCCTTT.